This T cell receptor beta chain is from a study of CD8 T cells in Susac syndrome. The junction had 7 bases not matched to a gene; V was cut back by 5 bases and J by 0 bases. This CDR3 is built from 15 residues. Per the germline V gene, CDR1 is PRHDT and CDR2 is FYEKMQ (reference sequence). Random hexamers served to reverse transcribe roughly 0.5 to 1 ug RNA. TCRdb reprocessed the immunoSEQ multiplex PCR reads with MiXCR, giving one entry per CDR3 protein. The sample records about 210,000 distinct CDR3 sequences, 95% being singletons. Sequencing of TCR beta was undertaken in CD8+ and CD4+ T cells derived from blood. Relapsing-remitting disease, either stable or active, was present in the multiple sclerosis controls, who were treatment-naive patients.

The chain couples TRBV13 to TRBJ2-7; 7 bases line up with TRBD1. Sequenced input: CD4+ T cells from PBMCs. This clonotype was sampled from a human donor with multiple sclerosis. The CDR3 here is CASSSYGQVSYEQYF. CDR3 in DNA: TGTGCCAGCAGCAGTTACGGACAGGTCTCCTACGAGCAGTACTTC.